This TCR beta chain originates from a study of molecular identifiers for immune sequencing clone quantification. Broader study findings: Same-barcode identical TCR molecules could make highly expanded clones look smaller than they are.

Construction of naive CD8 libraries employed about 17,000 to 1,100,000 sorted cells together with 10%, 30% or 50% RNA. Naive CD8 T cells were sorted, and the gate applied was CD8+CD4-CCR7+CD45RA+. From the PCR reads, TCRdb called clonotypes with MiXCR, one entry per CDR3 protein. The data hold approximately 100,000 distinct CDR3 sequences, with 35% to 40% observed a single time. This clonotype was detected only a few times. Antigen: not known. Deletions cut 4 bases from V and 2 bases from J, with 15 bases between. The CDR3 is 15 residues long. Germline CDR1 is SGHVS and CDR2 is FNYEAQ. Sequencing used naive CD8+ T cells from blood, with Jurkat cell RNA spiked in. Subset meaning: FACS-sorted CD8+CD4-CCR7+CD45RA+ naive T cells. This rearrangement joins TRBV7-6 to TRBJ2-7, with D perhaps TRBD1 (5 bases). This TCR was sampled from a human donor in good health. Some libraries in this study had Jurkat cell RNA spiked in. The CDR3 is CASSSTPAGTYEQYF. CDR3 DNA: TGTGCCAGCAGCTCCACCCCCGCAGGGACCTACGAGCAGTACTTC.